This T cell receptor beta chain was sequenced for a study of vaccination and CD4 T cells after COVID-19. Sequencing of the DNA from cultured CD4+ T cells was carried out with the Oncomine TCR Beta short-read assay. Using the QIAamp micro DNA kit, genomic DNA was extracted from the CD4+ T cells that had been cultured. One entry per CDR3 protein, called by TCRdb with MiXCR from the PCR reads. The sample includes more than 10,000 distinct CDR3 sequences, 52% of them seen just once. On this clonotype: What it binds is unknown.

This sample's treatment: roughly 11-day PBMC culture with coronavirus spike peptide pools or control peptides (ViraFEST assay). The CDR3 is 13 amino acids. The V and J ends lost 3 bases and 9 bases respectively, with 15 bases between them. CDR1 is DFQATT, CDR2 SNEGSKA, per germline (reference sequence). The sequenced material came from CD4+ T cells from blood, cultured in vitro. The chain links TRBV20-1 to TRBJ2-1; tentative D call: TRBD1 (5 bases). The source is a human donor who had recovered from COVID-19. The CDR3: CSASSPRGSEQFF. For the CDR3, the DNA is TGCAGTGCTAGCTCCCCAAGGGGTAGTGAGCAGTTCTTC.